This passage covers 6 T cell receptor beta chains from one sample sequenced in a study of human T cells and chemical hapten exposure. TCRdb analysed the RACE reads with MiXCR anew, one entry per CDR3 protein. The sample consists of approximately 41,000 distinct CDR3 sequences, over 3.5% of them appearing once. Time point noted: patch test 1, 2 weeks after DPC sensitization. Treatment described: therapeutic diphenylcyclopropenone sensitization with weekly scalp DPC. The template was total RNA from unfractionated whole blood. The sample was whole blood, taken in connection with sensitization to the hapten diphenylcyclopropenone (DPC). All receptors come from a man over 45 with alopecia areata. Some clones in this sample may be carry-over from other donors' samples.

CDR3 DNA sequence: TGCGCCAGCAGCAGGGACAGGGGGGAAGCTTTCTTT. This codes for CASSRDRGEAFF. The chain joins TRBV5-1 to TRBJ1-1, with 11 bases matching TRBD1. V was pared by 4 bases and J by 8 bases, with 1 base of the junction left unmatched. CDR1 is SGHRS and CDR2 is YFSETQ in the germline V gene. The CDR3 loop spans 12 amino acids.

This chain links TRBV28 with TRBJ1-1; D is unresolved. CDR1 is MDHEN and CDR2 is SYDVKM in the germline V gene. V was pared by 2 bases and J by 6 bases, with 13 bases between. The CDR3 is made up of 14 amino acids. CDR3 sequence reads: CASSLRQNSAEAFF. In DNA form, the CDR3 reads TGTGCCAGCAGTTTAAGACAAAATAGCGCTGAAGCTTTCTTT.

This clonotype was recorded at least ten times. V and J are TRBV9 and TRBJ2-4, with a possible D match to TRBD2 (5 bases). CDR3 length equals 14 residues. The germline V gene encodes CDR1 SGDLS and CDR2 YYNGEE. Between the trimmed V and J ends, which lost 6 bases and 6 bases, there was a span of 16 bases. CDR3 nucleotides: TGTGCCAGCACCCTGGGGTACGGAGGAAACATTCAGTACTTC. This gives the protein CASTLGYGGNIQYF.

This clonotype was observed many times. The chain carries TRBV6-5 and TRBJ2-3; TRBD2 aligns across 7 bases. The germline V gene has CDR1 MNHEY and CDR2 SVGAGI. Germline trimming cut 5 bases from V and 5 bases from J; bases unmatched to any gene: 10. This CDR3 is built from 15 residues. CDR3 amino acids: CASSPGGGVRDTQYF. The CDR3 DNA is TGTGCCAGCAGTCCGGGAGGTGGGGTCAGAGATACGCAGTATTTT.

This clonotype was observed many times. The J gene is TRBJ1-1, the V gene TRBV27; D perhaps matches TRBD1 (5 bases). V lost 2 bases and J 1 base, leaving 17 bases between the germline ends. The germline gives CDR1 MNHEY, CDR2 SMNVEV (reference sequence). This CDR3 comprises 17 residues. The CDR3 nucleotides are TGTGCCAGCAGTTTAAGAGGTCCAGGGAAAAGGAACACTGAAGCTTTCTTT. This codes for CASSLRGPGKRNTEAFF.

This clonotype has a count of ten or more. The chain combines TRBV2 with TRBJ2-1; 13 positions match TRBD2. The CDR3 extends over 16 amino acids. Germline V gene data show CDR1 as SNHLY and CDR2 as FYNNEI. V shed 7 bases, J shed 8 bases, and the junction held 11 bases outside the gene matches. In DNA form, the CDR3 reads TGTGCCAGCACCACCCCCGGGACTAGCGGGACCCATGAGCAGTTCTTC. Translated: CASTTPGTSGTHEQFF.